This is a list of T cell receptor beta chains from one sample in a study of blood T cell repertoires in COVID-19. Profiled with immunoSEQ multiplex PCR; TCRdb holds only in-frame clones, not every one. The sample contains under 150,000 clones, about 80% of which appear only once. The sample taken for sequencing was peripheral blood. These receptors were collected from a human donor in a cohort sampled during active COVID-19. CDR3s include the opening cysteine and the closing phenylalanine or tryptophan. The D gene is left open where the match is weak. Clone size is stated in some rows and not others, as once, few, many or a class when expanded.

DNA: TGTGCCAGTAGTATGCGGGGGCGTGGGTACACCGGGGAGCTGTTTTTT
CDR3: CASSMRGRGYTGELFF
J: TRBJ2-2
D: NA
V: TRBV19
size: NA

DNA: TGTGCCAGCAGCTTTGCCGAGGGGGCTGCTAATGAAAAACTGTTTTTT
CDR3: CASSFAEGAANEKLFF
J: TRBJ1-4
D: TRBD1
V: TRBV5-4
size: NA

DNA: TGCGCCAGCAGCCAAGATGGGACTTCATTTGAGCAGTTCTTC
CDR3: CASSQDGTSFEQFF
J: TRBJ2-1
D: NA
V: TRBV4-3
size: NA

DNA: TGTGCCAGCAGTGAGGAGAGACAGGGTAATTCACCCCTCCACTTT
CDR3: CASSEERQGNSPLHF
J: TRBJ1-6
D: TRBD1
V: TRBV2
size: NA

DNA: TGCGCCAGCAGCCCTGCGGGGGGCTGGGAGCAGTTCTTC
CDR3: CASSPAGGWEQFF
J: TRBJ2-1
D: TRBD2
V: TRBV5-1
size: NA

DNA: TGTGCCAGTACCGGGGGCTACGAGCAGTACTTC
CDR3: CASTGGYEQYF
J: TRBJ2-7
D: NA
V: TRBV19
size: NA

DNA: TGTGCCAGCAGCTTGGACAGGTCAGCTTACAATGAGCAGTTCTTC
CDR3: CASSLDRSAYNEQFF
J: TRBJ2-1
D: NA
V: TRBV5-4
size: NA

DNA: TGTGCCAGCAGCCAAAACACCAGGAACACTGAAGCTTTCTTT
CDR3: CASSQNTRNTEAFF
J: TRBJ1-1
D: NA
V: TRBV3-1/TRBV3-2
size: NA

DNA: TGTGCCAGCAGTTCCGGACAGAACTCTGGAAACACCATATATTTT
CDR3: CASSSGQNSGNTIYF
J: TRBJ1-3
D: NA
V: TRBV6-6
size: NA

DNA: TGTGCCAGCAGCCCCTCCGTCGGTAATGAAAAACTGTTTTTT
CDR3: CASSPSVGNEKLFF
J: TRBJ1-4
D: NA
V: TRBV3-1/TRBV3-2
size: NA

DNA: TGTGCCAGCAGAACGGGGGGAGAAGGCACCGGGGAGCTGTTTTTT
CDR3: CASRTGGEGTGELFF
J: TRBJ2-2
D: TRBD2
V: TRBV28
size: NA

DNA: TGTGCCAGCAGCACTAACCGGCAGACCACAGATACGCAGTATTTT
CDR3: CASSTNRQTTDTQYF
J: TRBJ2-3
D: NA
V: TRBV28
size: NA

DNA: TGTGCCAGCACTTCAGGACAGTACGAGCAGTACTTC
CDR3: CASTSGQYEQYF
J: TRBJ2-7
D: NA
V: TRBV28
size: NA

DNA: TGTGCCAGCTCGGGGACTAGCGGGGAGCTGTTTTTT
CDR3: CASSGTSGELFF
J: TRBJ2-2
D: TRBD2
V: TRBV3-1/TRBV3-2
size: NA

DNA: TGTGCCAGTAGTGCGTACAGGGGGCGGGGCACTGAAGCTTTCTTT
CDR3: CASSAYRGRGTEAFF
J: TRBJ1-1
D: TRBD1
V: TRBV19
size: NA

DNA: TGTGCCAGCAGCTTAATTCCGGGAGGGAGGGGAGATACGCAGTATTTT
CDR3: CASSLIPGGRGDTQYF
J: TRBJ2-3
D: TRBD2
V: TRBV7-3
size: NA

DNA: TGTGCCTCCTTCAGGGGAGAAGGGTATGGCTACACCTTC
CDR3: CASFRGEGYGYTF
J: TRBJ1-2
D: NA
V: TRBV30
size: NA

DNA: TGCGCCAGCAGCCCCTCTCCCGGGAACAATCAGCCCCAGCATTTT
CDR3: CASSPSPGNNQPQHF
J: TRBJ1-5
D: NA
V: TRBV5-1
size: NA

DNA: TGTGCCAGCAGCCTATACTACAATGAGCAGTTCTTC
CDR3: CASSLYYNEQFF
J: TRBJ2-1
D: NA
V: TRBV6-2/TRBV6-3
size: NA

DNA: TGTGCCAGCTCAACCGGGACAGGGTCTCAGCCCCAGCATTTT
CDR3: CASSTGTGSQPQHF
J: TRBJ1-5
D: TRBD1
V: TRBV18
size: NA

DNA: TGCAGCGTGGGACTAGGAGGTACAGATACGCAGTATTTT
CDR3: CSVGLGGTDTQYF
J: TRBJ2-3
D: TRBD2
V: TRBV29-1
size: NA

DNA: TGCGCCAGCAGTCTCGAACCGGGACAGGGTTATCAGCCCCAGCATTTT
CDR3: CASSLEPGQGYQPQHF
J: TRBJ1-5
D: TRBD1
V: TRBV4-1
size: NA

DNA: TGTGCCAGCAGCCTACCTAGCGCGGGGAGAGGAGATACGCAGTATTTT
CDR3: CASSLPSAGRGDTQYF
J: TRBJ2-3
D: NA
V: TRBV7-9
size: NA

DNA: TGTGCCAGCAGGGATAGCGGGGGGCGATCCTACGAGCAGTACTTC
CDR3: CASRDSGGRSYEQYF
J: TRBJ2-7
D: TRBD2
V: TRBV2
size: few

DNA: TGTGCCAGCAGCTTACGAGAAGTCGAGCAGTACTTC
CDR3: CASSLREVEQYF
J: TRBJ2-7
D: NA
V: TRBV7-9
size: few

DNA: TGTGCCAGCAGTTCTTCAGGGGATTTTAGCAATCAGCCCCAGCATTTT
CDR3: CASSSSGDFSNQPQHF
J: TRBJ1-5
D: NA
V: TRBV28
size: NA

DNA: TGCAGTGCCGTAGTACAGTATGGCTACACCTTC
CDR3: CSAVVQYGYTF
J: TRBJ1-2
D: NA
V: TRBV20-1
size: NA

DNA: TGTGCCAGCAGTATAACCGGGACTAGCGGGACCTACGAGCAGTACTTC
CDR3: CASSITGTSGTYEQYF
J: TRBJ2-7
D: TRBD2
V: TRBV27
size: NA

DNA: TGTGCCACCTTGAGACAGCGCTCTGGAAACACCATATATTTT
CDR3: CATLRQRSGNTIYF
J: TRBJ1-3
D: NA
V: TRBV7-8
size: few

DNA: TGTGCCAGCAGCGCGAACAATCAGCCCCAGCATTTT
CDR3: CASSANNQPQHF
J: TRBJ1-5
D: NA
V: TRBV7-2
size: NA

DNA: TGTGCCAGCAACCTAGCGGGAGGCACGCAGTATTTT
CDR3: CASNLAGGTQYF
J: TRBJ2-3
D: TRBD2
V: TRBV2
size: once

DNA: TGTGCCAGCAGCGCGGGGACTAGCGCACAAGAGACCCAGTACTTC
CDR3: CASSAGTSAQETQYF
J: TRBJ2-5
D: TRBD2
V: TRBV7-9
size: NA

DNA: TGTGCCAGCAGTTCCACGGGGGGAAGGAACACTGAAGCTTTCTTT
CDR3: CASSSTGGRNTEAFF
J: TRBJ1-1
D: NA
V: TRBV28
size: NA

DNA: TGTGCCAGCTCACCTGGCCAGGCACTCTATGGCTACACCTTC
CDR3: CASSPGQALYGYTF
J: TRBJ1-2
D: NA
V: TRBV18
size: few

DNA: TGTGCCAGTAGTATAGCCAAGGGGGCTGGAAACACCATATATTTT
CDR3: CASSIAKGAGNTIYF
J: TRBJ1-3
D: NA
V: TRBV19
size: NA

DNA: TGTGCCAGCAGTATCCGAAAGACAGGGTTGAACTACGAGCAGTACTTC
CDR3: CASSIRKTGLNYEQYF
J: TRBJ2-7
D: TRBD1
V: TRBV2
size: once

DNA: TGTGCCAGCAGTGAAGAACTAGCGGGAGGGCCTGAAACGCAGTATTTT
CDR3: CASSEELAGGPETQYF
J: TRBJ2-3
D: TRBD2
V: TRBV2
size: NA

DNA: TGTGCCAGCAGCCCAGGGGCAGGCCAAACCTACGAGCAGTACTTC
CDR3: CASSPGAGQTYEQYF
J: TRBJ2-7
D: NA
V: TRBV7-9
size: NA

DNA: TGTGCCAGCAGCAGCCTCACTATAGCGGGGCTTTACAATGAGCAGTTCTTC
CDR3: CASSSLTIAGLYNEQFF
J: TRBJ2-1
D: TRBD2
V: TRBV5-6
size: once

DNA: TGTGCCAGCAATCTTTCCGGACACCAGAACACTGAAGCTTTCTTT
CDR3: CASNLSGHQNTEAFF
J: TRBJ1-1
D: NA
V: TRBV6-5
size: NA

DNA: TGTGCCAGCAGTGGACAGGGGGCGTACGAGCAGTACTTC
CDR3: CASSGQGAYEQYF
J: TRBJ2-7
D: TRBD1
V: TRBV27
size: NA

DNA: TGTGCCAGCAGACTTGCCCCCGGAGCTAACACTGAAGCTTTCTTT
CDR3: CASRLAPGANTEAFF
J: TRBJ1-1
D: NA
V: TRBV27
size: once

DNA: TGTGCCAGCAGTAGGACAGGACCGACCGGGGAGCTGTTTTTT
CDR3: CASSRTGPTGELFF
J: TRBJ2-2
D: TRBD1
V: TRBV6-2/TRBV6-3
size: NA

DNA: TGTGCCAGCAGCTTAGTATTCAGCGGCTACGAGCAGTACTTC
CDR3: CASSLVFSGYEQYF
J: TRBJ2-7
D: NA
V: TRBV11-3
size: NA

DNA: TGTGCCAGCAGCCAAGATGGACTTGGCTTCTCTGGAAACACCATATATTTT
CDR3: CASSQDGLGFSGNTIYF
J: TRBJ1-3
D: NA
V: TRBV4-2
size: few

DNA: TGTGCCAGCAGCTTAGCAGGCCCCCTGACAGGGTCCTATGGCTACACCTTC
CDR3: CASSLAGPLTGSYGYTF
J: TRBJ1-2
D: TRBD1
V: TRBV7-9
size: NA

DNA: TGTGCCAGCAGCTTAGATGGCGGGAGTGGAGATGAGCAGTTCTTC
CDR3: CASSLDGGSGDEQFF
J: TRBJ2-1
D: TRBD2
V: TRBV11-2
size: NA

DNA: TGTGCCGCCCGCACCGGACAGCCGCCTTCTGAGCAGTTCTTC
CDR3: CAARTGQPPSEQFF
J: TRBJ2-1
D: NA
V: TRBV19
size: NA